The TCR beta chain described here comes from a study of identical twins. Study observations and caveats: The models systematically underestimated how much out-of-frame TCR alpha was shared in monozygotic twins. A lower insertion count was a feature of abundant cord blood beta clonotypes, with no such feature in memory repertoires.

TCRdb redid the calling of the 5' RACE reads with MiXCR, one entry per CDR3 protein. The table records hundreds of thousands of distinct CDR3 sequences, around 8.8% of them present only once. Germline-derived CDR1 and CDR2 are SGDLS and YYNGEE. The CDR3 has 14 amino acids. Trimming cost V 0 bases and J 4 bases, with 8 bases left between them. As to this clonotype: Its target is unknown.

These data were also filed under a second study, of yellow fever vaccine responses in identical twins. That paper notes: Reportedly, the response of twins' T cells to the vaccine seemed partly convergent, partly personalized.

This chain links TRBV9 with TRBJ2-1; perhaps TRBD2 as D (5 bases). Sequencing was carried out using memory (CD45RO+) T cells sorted from blood. The TCR sequence derives from a woman aged 18-29 years in good health. The CDR3, as DNA: TGTGCCAGCAGCGTAGTTTCGGGGTACAATGAGCAGTTCTTC. Translating it yields CASSVVSGYNEQFF.